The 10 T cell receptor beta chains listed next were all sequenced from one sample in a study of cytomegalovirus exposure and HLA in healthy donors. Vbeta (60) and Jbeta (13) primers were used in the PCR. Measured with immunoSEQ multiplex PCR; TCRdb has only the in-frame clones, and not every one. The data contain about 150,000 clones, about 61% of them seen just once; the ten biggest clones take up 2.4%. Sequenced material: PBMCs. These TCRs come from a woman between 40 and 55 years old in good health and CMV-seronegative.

The CDR3 loop reads CASQEQGKYEQYF. The CDR3 DNA is TGTGCCAGCCAAGAACAGGGGAAGTACGAGCAGTACTTC. The chain is built from TRBV6-6 and TRBJ2-7; 7 bases map to TRBD1. Germline values: CDR1 MNHNY, CDR2 SVGAGI (reference sequence). The CDR3 runs to 13 residues. With 8 bases clipped from V and 4 bases from J, the junction kept 8 bases outside the gene matches.

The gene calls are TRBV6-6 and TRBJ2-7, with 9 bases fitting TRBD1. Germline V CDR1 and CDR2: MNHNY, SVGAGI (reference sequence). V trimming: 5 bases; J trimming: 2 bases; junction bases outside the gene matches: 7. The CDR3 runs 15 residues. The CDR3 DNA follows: TGTGCCAGCAGTCAAACAGGGGGCAGTCCCTACGAGCAGTACTTC. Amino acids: CASSQTGGSPYEQYF.

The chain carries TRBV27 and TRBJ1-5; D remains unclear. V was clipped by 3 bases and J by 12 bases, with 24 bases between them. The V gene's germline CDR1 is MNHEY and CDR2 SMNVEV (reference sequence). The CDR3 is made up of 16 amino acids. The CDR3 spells CASSLRSSPDRSVQHF. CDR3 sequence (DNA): TGTGCCAGCAGTTTGAGGAGCAGCCCGGATCGCTCCGTCCAGCATTTT.

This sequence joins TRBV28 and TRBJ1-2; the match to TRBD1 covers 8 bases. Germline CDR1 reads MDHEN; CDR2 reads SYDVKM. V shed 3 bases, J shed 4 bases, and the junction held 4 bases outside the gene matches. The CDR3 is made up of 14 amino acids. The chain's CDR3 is CASSFPGQGYGYTF. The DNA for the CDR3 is TGTGCCAGCAGTTTCCCCGGACAGGGCTATGGCTACACCTTC.

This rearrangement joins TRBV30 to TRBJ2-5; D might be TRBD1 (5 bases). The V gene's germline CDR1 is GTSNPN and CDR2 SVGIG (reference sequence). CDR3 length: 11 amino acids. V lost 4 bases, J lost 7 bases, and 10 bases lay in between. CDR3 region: CAWNTQGTQYF. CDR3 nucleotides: TGTGCCTGGAATACCCAGGGGACCCAGTACTTC.

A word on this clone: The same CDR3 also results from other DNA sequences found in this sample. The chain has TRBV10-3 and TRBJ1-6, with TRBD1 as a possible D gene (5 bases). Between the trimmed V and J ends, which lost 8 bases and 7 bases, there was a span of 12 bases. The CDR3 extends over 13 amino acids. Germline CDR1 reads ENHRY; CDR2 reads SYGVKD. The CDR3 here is CAIQGVQNSPLHF. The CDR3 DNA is TGTGCCATCCAGGGTGTTCAAAATTCACCCCTCCACTTT.

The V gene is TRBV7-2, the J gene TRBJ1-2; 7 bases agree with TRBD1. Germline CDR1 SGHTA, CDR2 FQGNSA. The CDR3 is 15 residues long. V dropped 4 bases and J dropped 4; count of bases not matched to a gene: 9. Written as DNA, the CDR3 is TGTGCCAGCAGCTCCCCTGTGGGGACAGTCTATGGCTACACCTTC. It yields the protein CASSSPVGTVYGYTF.

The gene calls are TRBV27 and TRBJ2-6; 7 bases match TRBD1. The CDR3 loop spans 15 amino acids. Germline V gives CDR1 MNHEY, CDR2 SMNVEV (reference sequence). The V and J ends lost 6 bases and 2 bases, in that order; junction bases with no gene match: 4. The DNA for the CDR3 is TGTGCCAGCAGGGAGACAGGGACTGGGGCCAACGTCCTGACTTTC. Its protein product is CASRETGTGANVLTF.

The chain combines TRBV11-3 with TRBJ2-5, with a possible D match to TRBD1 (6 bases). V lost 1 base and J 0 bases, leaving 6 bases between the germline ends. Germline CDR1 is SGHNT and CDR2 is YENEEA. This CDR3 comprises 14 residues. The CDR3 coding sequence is TGTGCCAGCAGCTTAGGGACAGACCAAGAGACCCAGTACTTC. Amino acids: CASSLGTDQETQYF. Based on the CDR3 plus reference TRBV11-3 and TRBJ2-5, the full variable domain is EAGVVQSPRYKIIEKKQPVAFWCNPISGHNTLYWYLQNLGQGPELLIRYENEEAVDDSQLPKDRFSAERLKGVDSTLKIQPAELGDSAVYLCASSLGTDQETQYFGPGTRLLVL.

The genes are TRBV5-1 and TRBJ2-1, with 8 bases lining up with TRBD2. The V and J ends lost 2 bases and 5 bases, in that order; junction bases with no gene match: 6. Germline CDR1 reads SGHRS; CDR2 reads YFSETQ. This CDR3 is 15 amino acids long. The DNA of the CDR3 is TGCGCCAGCAGCTTCCAAGCGGGGGTAAACAATGAGCAGTTCTTC. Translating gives CASSFQAGVNNEQFF.